This T cell receptor beta chain was obtained from a study of regulatory T cells in long-lasting Graves disease. Many counts were recorded for this clonotype. The V gene end was trimmed by 0 bases and the J gene end by 0 bases; junction bases not matched to a gene: 7. Germline CDR1 reads SGHKS; CDR2 reads YYEKEE (reference sequence). This CDR3 comprises 18 residues. Documented time point: newly diagnosed GD, antithyroid drugs for less than 3 months. PBMC-derived RNA was used for the TCR library. American Thyroid Association guidelines defined how Graves' disease was diagnosed. Through Arm-PCR of CDR3 regions and iRepertoire HTBI primers, TCR beta libraries were built. Using its own MiXCR run on the multiplex PCR reads, TCRdb lists one record per CDR3 protein. The data contain roughly 380,000 distinct CDR3 sequences, about a sixth of them singletons.

The sample was peripheral blood mononuclear cells (PBMCs), taken at new diagnosis, from a patient treated with antithyroid drugs. V gene TRBV5-5 combines with J gene TRBJ2-3; 10 bases agree with TRBD2. This TCR was recovered from a female donor with Graves disease. The DNA of the CDR3 is TGTGCCAGCAGCTTGGAGTCTAGCGGGGGTTTTAGCACAGATACGCAGTATTTT. Protein: CASSLESSGGFSTDTQYF.